This T cell receptor beta chain emerged from a study of cytomegalovirus exposure and HLA in healthy donors. V was pared by 4 bases and J by 1 base, with 0 bases of the junction left unmatched. Per the germline V gene, CDR1 is MNHNS and CDR2 is SASEGT. The CDR3 contains 15 residues. This PCR relied on a set of 60 Vbeta primers and 13 Jbeta primers. Profiled with immunoSEQ multiplex PCR; TCRdb holds only in-frame clones, not every one. This sample has 90,000 to 130,000 clones, with approximately 79% found just once. This TCR was sampled from a man aged 25 to 40 in good health and CMV-seropositive. Input material: PBMCs. This rearrangement joins TRBV6-1 to TRBJ2-5; 13 nucleotides agree with TRBD2. CDR3 protein: CASSGTSGGQETQYF. The DNA for the CDR3 is TGTGCCAGCAGTGGGACTAGCGGGGGCCAAGAGACCCAGTACTTC.